Following are 20 T cell receptor beta chains from one sample sequenced in a study of T cell clones after liver transplantation. Assay used: immunoSEQ multiplex PCR; TCRdb lists only in-frame clones, some missing. The table shows about 75,000 clones, with around four fifths occurring only once. Source: CD4+ T cells from blood, taken around 50 months after liver transplant. The receptors were gathered from a human patient who received a liver transplant. Some T cells may be transferred from the graft donor.

The rearrangement links TRBV30 to TRBJ2-5; D gene uncertain. CDR3 length: 13 residues. Trimming stripped 4 bases from V and 2 bases from J, with 11 bases between. Germline-derived CDR1 and CDR2 are GTSNPN and SVGIG (reference sequence). The CDR3 here is CAWTPAGQETQYF. As DNA, the CDR3 is TGTGCCTGGACCCCTGCCGGGCAAGAGACCCAGTACTTC.

The chain joins TRBV4-1 to TRBJ1-1; no firm D call. The germline V gene encodes CDR1 MGHRA and CDR2 YSYEKL. The CDR3 extends over 14 amino acids. The germline V and J ends were trimmed by 0 bases and 3 bases, with 8 bases remaining between them. The CDR3 bases are TGCGCCAGCAGCCAAGATATCGGGGACACTGAAGCTTTCTTT. It encodes CASSQDIGDTEAFF.

The chain links TRBV4-1 to TRBJ1-5; D is uncertain. CDR3 size: 16 residues. Germline CDR1 MGHRA, CDR2 YSYEKL. Trimming took 1 base from V and 0 from J, leaving 10 bases between them. CDR3 DNA sequence: TGCGCCAGCAGCCAAGTATATAGGGATAGCAATCAGCCCCAGCATTTT. Amino acids: CASSQVYRDSNQPQHF.

The rearrangement links TRBV7-3 to TRBJ2-1; 7 nucleotides line up with TRBD2. The CDR3 has 12 residues. Germline CDR1 reads SGHTA; CDR2 reads FQGTGA. V was pared by 0 bases and J by 12 bases, with 2 bases of the junction left unmatched. The CDR3 protein is CASSLTRGVQFF. DNA for the CDR3: TGTGCCAGCAGCTTAACCCGGGGGGTGCAGTTCTTC.

This sequence joins TRBV9 and TRBJ1-2, with 9 bases lining up with TRBD1. Losses at the gene ends were 2 bases for V and 7 bases for J; bases not matched to a gene: 12. This CDR3 contains 16 residues. Germline CDR1 and CDR2: SGDLS and YYNGEE. CDR3 sequence reads: CASSVVGGQGYGGYTF. In DNA form, the CDR3 reads TGTGCCAGCAGCGTGGTTGGAGGACAGGGGTATGGTGGCTACACCTTC.

The V gene is TRBV19, the J gene TRBJ1-4; D call uncertain. V gave up 0 bases and J gave up 8 bases, with 10 bases separating them. The CDR3 has 14 amino acids. CDR1 and CDR2 (germline): LNHDA, SQIVND (reference sequence). CDR3 nucleotide sequence: TGTGCCAGTAGTATAGATACCCAGGCCGAAAAACTGTTTTTT. Translation: CASSIDTQAEKLFF.

The sample holds a few counts of this clone. This chain uses TRBV11-3 with TRBJ2-5; D not certain. Germline values: CDR1 SGHNT, CDR2 YENEEA. Trimming stripped 1 base from V and 7 bases from J, with 10 bases between. The CDR3 loop spans 13 amino acids. The CDR3 DNA follows: TGTGCCAGCAGCTTAGGCGTCTTTGGGACCCAGTACTTC. Translation gives CASSLGVFGTQYF. The full variable domain, in which reference TRBV11-3 and TRBJ2-5 provide the parts outside the CDR3, is EAGVVQSPRYKIIEKKQPVAFWCNPISGHNTLYWYLQNLGQGPELLIRYENEEAVDDSQLPKDRFSAERLKGVDSTLKIQPAELGDSAVYLCASSLGVFGTQYFGPGTRLLVL.

This sequence joins TRBV2 and TRBJ1-1; no clear D gene. This CDR3 has 13 amino acids. Trimming shortened V by 8 bases and J by 0 bases, and 10 bases separated the two germline ends. Germline lookup yields CDR1 SNHLY and CDR2 FYNNEI. The chain's CDR3 is CASVPRMNTEAFF. The CDR3 DNA sequence: TGTGCCAGCGTTCCCCGAATGAACACTGAAGCTTTCTTT.

A few counts support this clone. The V call is TRBV2, the J call TRBJ1-1; a weak D match, TRBD1 (5 bases). V lost 7 bases and J 4 bases, leaving 13 bases between the germline ends. CDR1 SNHLY and CDR2 FYNNEI come from the germline V gene. This CDR3 contains 13 residues. The CDR3 here is CASTPGSATEAFF. CDR3 bases: TGTGCCAGCACCCCAGGGTCGGCCACTGAAGCTTTCTTT.

V gene TRBV6-5 combines with J gene TRBJ2-5, with 9 bases identical to TRBD1. This CDR3 region has 12 residues. Germline lookup yields CDR1 MNHEY and CDR2 SVGAGI. Germline trimming cut 8 bases from V and 5 bases from J; bases unmatched to any gene: 3. CDR3 residues: CASLDRGETQYF. The CDR3 DNA sequence: TGTGCCAGCCTGGACAGGGGCGAGACCCAGTACTTC.

V is TRBV4-3 and J is TRBJ1-1; D uncertain. CDR3 length equals 13 residues. The V gene's germline CDR1 is LGHNA and CDR2 YSLEER. The ends were cut back, 2 bases at V and 4 bases at J, with 8 bases in the middle. CDR3 amino acids: CASSQKDGTEAFF. The CDR3, as DNA: TGCGCCAGCAGCCAAAAGGACGGCACTGAAGCTTTCTTT.

The chain joins TRBV6-5 to TRBJ1-5, with a possible D match to TRBD1 (5 bases). V was cut by 5 bases and J by 1 base, with 12 bases left in between. The CDR3 has 15 residues. The germline gives CDR1 MNHEY, CDR2 SVGAGI. CDR3 in amino acids: CASSPGGASNQPQHF. CDR3 in DNA: TGTGCCAGCAGTCCAGGCGGGGCGAGCAATCAGCCCCAGCATTTT.

The gene calls are TRBV5-4 and TRBJ1-2; 7 bases align to TRBD1. Germline CDR1 and CDR2: SGHNT and YYREEE (reference sequence). The CDR3 contains 15 residues. Germline trimming cut 0 bases from V and 2 bases from J; bases unmatched to any gene: 4. DNA of the CDR3: TGTGCCAGCAGCTTGGGGGACAGATTGAACTATGGCTACACCTTC. It encodes CASSLGDRLNYGYTF.

The V gene is TRBV19, the J gene TRBJ2-1; D is possibly TRBD1 (6 bases). Per germline, CDR1 LNHDA and CDR2 SQIVND (reference sequence). This CDR3 spans 15 amino acids. Trimming removed 2 bases at V and 8 bases at J, with 16 bases between. CDR3 bases: TGTGCCAGTAGTATATTTGAGGGGGTGGTTTATGAGCAGTTCTTC. This gives the protein CASSIFEGVVYEQFF. The variable domain in full, completed from reference TRBV19 and TRBJ2-1, reads DGGITQSPKYLFRKEGQNVTLSCEQNLNHDAMYWYRQDPGQGLRLIYYSQIVNDFQKGDIAEGYSVSREKKESFPLTVTSAQKNPTAFYLCASSIFEGVVYEQFFGPGTRLTVL.

The chain joins TRBV5-1 to TRBJ2-5; D possibly corresponds to TRBD1 (6 bases). There are 14 residues in the CDR3. V lost 5 bases and J 0 bases, leaving 11 bases between the germline ends. Per germline, CDR1 SGHRS and CDR2 YFSETQ. Here the CDR3 reads CASSQGTNQETQYF. DNA for the CDR3: TGCGCCAGCAGTCAGGGGACAAACCAAGAGACCCAGTACTTC.

A single count supports this clone. J is TRBJ2-7 and V is TRBV6-1, with 7 bases aligning to TRBD2. Germline values: CDR1 MNHNS, CDR2 SASEGT. With 1 base clipped from V and 7 bases from J, the junction kept 4 bases outside the gene matches. The CDR3 is made up of 13 amino acids. CDR3 coding DNA: TGTGCCAGCAGTGAAGGTAGCGGGTCAGAGCAGTACTTC. It translates to CASSEGSGSEQYF.

The chain links TRBV7-6 to TRBJ2-7; 7 nucleotides match TRBD1. Per germline, CDR1 SGHVS and CDR2 FNYEAQ. V lost 5 bases, J lost 3 bases, and 7 bases stayed unmatched. This CDR3 comprises 14 residues. Here the CDR3 DNA reads TGTGCCAGCAGCGAAGAACAGGGGCTCTACGAGCAGTACTTC. This encodes CASSEEQGLYEQYF.

This chain connects TRBV5-1 to TRBJ2-3; D unclear. Germline CDR1 and CDR2: SGHRS and YFSETQ. Trimming removed 3 bases from V and 0 bases from J, with 5 bases in between. The CDR3 length is 13 residues. CDR3 DNA sequence: TGCGCCAGCAGCTCTACTAGCACAGATACGCAGTATTTT. Amino acids: CASSSTSTDTQYF. The entire variable domain, with the rest obtained from reference TRBV5-1 and TRBJ2-3, is as follows: KAGVTQTPRYLIKTRGQQVTLSCSPISGHRSVSWYQQTPGQGLQFLFEYFSETQRNKGNFPGRFSGRQFSNSRSEMNVSTLELGDSALYLCASSSTSTDTQYFGPGTRLTVL.

This chain links TRBV6-6 with TRBJ2-7; the D is unclear. The CDR3 loop spans 14 amino acids. Germline V CDR1 and CDR2: MNHNY, SVGAGI (reference sequence). Trimming took 2 bases from V and 2 from J, leaving 10 bases between them. In nucleotides, the CDR3 is TGTGCCAGCAGTTACCAAGACGAAGCCTACGAGCAGTACTTC. The encoded protein is CASSYQDEAYEQYF.

This clone has a single count. V gene TRBV9 combines with J gene TRBJ1-1; TRBD1 matches at 10 bases. Germline V gene lookup returns CDR1 SGDLS and CDR2 YYNGEE. V lost 8 bases, J lost 3 bases, and 10 bases stayed unmatched. This CDR3 region has 15 residues. This chain's CDR3 is CASSRQGALDTEAFF. The CDR3 DNA is TGTGCCAGTTCTCGACAGGGGGCCCTGGACACTGAAGCTTTCTTT.